This entry describes one T cell receptor (beta chain). Authors' processing steps: Using reference gene primer amplification, nucleated cell counts were estimated. The table came from immunoSEQ multiplex PCR; TCRdb's copy has only in-frame clones and leaves some out. From that table come the V and J calls and clone size; the DNA was used to work out D and trimming. The table shows some 200,000 clones, with roughly 82% occurring only once. The sample belongs to a study of blood T cell repertoires in COVID-19. Overall study context: Spain, Italy and the United States supplied samples that represented acute and convalescent COVID-19.

Germline values: CDR1 SGHTA, CDR2 FQGTGA. The germline V and J ends were trimmed by 1 base and 4 bases, with 10 bases remaining between them. The CDR3 is made up of 14 amino acids. The chain joins TRBV7-3 to TRBJ1-1; the D is unclear. This TCR was recovered from a woman aged 40 to 49 who had recovered from COVID-19. Sample: peripheral blood. In DNA, the CDR3 is TGTGCCAGCAGCTTAAACTACCCGACCACTGAAGCTTTCTTT. This translates into CASSLNYPTTEAFF.